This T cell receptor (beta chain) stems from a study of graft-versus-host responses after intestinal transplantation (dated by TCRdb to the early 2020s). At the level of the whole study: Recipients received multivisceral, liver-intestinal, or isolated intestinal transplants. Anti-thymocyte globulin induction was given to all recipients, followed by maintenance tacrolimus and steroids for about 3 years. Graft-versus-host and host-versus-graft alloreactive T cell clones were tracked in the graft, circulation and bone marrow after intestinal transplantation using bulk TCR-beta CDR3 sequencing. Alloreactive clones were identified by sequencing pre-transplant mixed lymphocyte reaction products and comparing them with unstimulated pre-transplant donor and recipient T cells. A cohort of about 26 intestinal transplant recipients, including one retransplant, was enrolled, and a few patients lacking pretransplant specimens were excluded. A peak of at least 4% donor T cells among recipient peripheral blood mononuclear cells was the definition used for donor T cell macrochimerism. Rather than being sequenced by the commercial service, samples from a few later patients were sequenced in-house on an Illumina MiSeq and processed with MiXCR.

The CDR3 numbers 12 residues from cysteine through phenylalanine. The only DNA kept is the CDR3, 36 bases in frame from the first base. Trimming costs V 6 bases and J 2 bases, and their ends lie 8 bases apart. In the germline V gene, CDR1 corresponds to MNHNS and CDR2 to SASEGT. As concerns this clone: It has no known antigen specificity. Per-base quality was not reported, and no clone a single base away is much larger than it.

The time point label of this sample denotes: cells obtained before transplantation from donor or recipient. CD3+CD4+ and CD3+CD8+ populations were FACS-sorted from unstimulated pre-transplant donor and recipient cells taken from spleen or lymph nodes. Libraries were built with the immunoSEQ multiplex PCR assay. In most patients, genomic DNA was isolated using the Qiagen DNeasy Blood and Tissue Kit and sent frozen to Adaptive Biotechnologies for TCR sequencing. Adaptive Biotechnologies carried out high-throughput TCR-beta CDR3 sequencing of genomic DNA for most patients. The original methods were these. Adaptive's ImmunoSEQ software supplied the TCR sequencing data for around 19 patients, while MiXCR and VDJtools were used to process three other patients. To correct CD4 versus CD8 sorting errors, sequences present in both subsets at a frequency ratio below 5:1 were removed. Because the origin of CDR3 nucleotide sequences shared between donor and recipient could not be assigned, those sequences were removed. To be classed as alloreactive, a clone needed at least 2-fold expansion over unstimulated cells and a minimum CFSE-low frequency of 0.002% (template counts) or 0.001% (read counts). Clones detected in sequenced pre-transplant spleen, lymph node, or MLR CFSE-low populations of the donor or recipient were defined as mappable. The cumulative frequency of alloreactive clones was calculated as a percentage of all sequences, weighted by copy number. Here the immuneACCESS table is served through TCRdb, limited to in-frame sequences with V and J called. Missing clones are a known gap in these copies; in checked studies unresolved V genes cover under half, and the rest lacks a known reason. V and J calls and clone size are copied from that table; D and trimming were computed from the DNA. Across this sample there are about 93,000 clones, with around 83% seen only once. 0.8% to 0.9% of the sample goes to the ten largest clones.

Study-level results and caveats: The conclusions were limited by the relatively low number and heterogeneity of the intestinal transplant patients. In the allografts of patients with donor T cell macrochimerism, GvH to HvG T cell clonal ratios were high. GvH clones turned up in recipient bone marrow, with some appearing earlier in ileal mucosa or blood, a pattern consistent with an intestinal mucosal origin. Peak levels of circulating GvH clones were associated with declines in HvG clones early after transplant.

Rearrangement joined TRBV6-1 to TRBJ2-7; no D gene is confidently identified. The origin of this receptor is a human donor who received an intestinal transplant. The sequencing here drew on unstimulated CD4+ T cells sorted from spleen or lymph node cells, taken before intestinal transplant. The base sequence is TGTGCCAGCAGGAGAGTGGCCTACGAGCAGTACTTC. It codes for CASRRVAYEQYF.